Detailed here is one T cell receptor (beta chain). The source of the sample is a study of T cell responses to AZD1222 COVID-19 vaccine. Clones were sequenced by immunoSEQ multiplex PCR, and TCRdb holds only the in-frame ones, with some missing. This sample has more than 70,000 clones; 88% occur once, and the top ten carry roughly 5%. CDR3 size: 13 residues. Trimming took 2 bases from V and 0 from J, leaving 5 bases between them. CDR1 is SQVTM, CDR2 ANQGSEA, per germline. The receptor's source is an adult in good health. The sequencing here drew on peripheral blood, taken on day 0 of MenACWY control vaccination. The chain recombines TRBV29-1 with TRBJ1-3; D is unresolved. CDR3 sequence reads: CSVEPASGNTIYF. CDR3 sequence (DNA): TGCAGCGTTGAACCAGCCTCTGGAAACACCATATATTTT.